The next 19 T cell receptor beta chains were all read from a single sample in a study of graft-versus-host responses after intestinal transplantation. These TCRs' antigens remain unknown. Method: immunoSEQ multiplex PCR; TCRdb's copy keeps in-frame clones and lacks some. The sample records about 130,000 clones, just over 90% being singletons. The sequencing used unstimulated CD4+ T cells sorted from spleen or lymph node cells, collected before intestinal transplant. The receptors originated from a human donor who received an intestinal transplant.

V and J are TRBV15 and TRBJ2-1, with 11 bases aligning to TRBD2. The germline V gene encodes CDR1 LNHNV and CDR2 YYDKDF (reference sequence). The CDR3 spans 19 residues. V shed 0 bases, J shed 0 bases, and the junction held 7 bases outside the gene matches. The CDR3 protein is CATSRDIETSGASYNEQFF. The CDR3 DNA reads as TGTGCCACCAGCAGAGATATTGAGACTAGCGGGGCCTCCTACAATGAGCAGTTCTTC. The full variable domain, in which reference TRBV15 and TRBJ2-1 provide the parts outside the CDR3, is DAMVIQNPRYQVTQFGKPVTLSCSQTLNHNVMYWYQQKSSQAPKLLFHYYDKDFNNEADTPDNFQSRRPNTSFCFLDIRSPGLGDTAMYLCATSRDIETSGASYNEQFFGPGTRLTVL.

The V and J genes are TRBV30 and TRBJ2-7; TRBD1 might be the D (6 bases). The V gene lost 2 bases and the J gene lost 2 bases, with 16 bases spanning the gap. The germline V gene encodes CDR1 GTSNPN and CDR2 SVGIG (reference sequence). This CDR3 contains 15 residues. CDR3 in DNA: TGTGCCTGGAGTTCCCAGGGGAAAAGGACCTACGAGCAGTACTTC. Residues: CAWSSQGKRTYEQYF.

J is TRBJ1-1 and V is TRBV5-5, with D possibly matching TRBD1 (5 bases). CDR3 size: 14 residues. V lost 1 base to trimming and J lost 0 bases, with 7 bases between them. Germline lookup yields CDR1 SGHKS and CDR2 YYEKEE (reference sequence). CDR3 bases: TGTGCCAGCAGCTTGTCCAGGGTGAACACTGAAGCTTTCTTT. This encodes CASSLSRVNTEAFF.

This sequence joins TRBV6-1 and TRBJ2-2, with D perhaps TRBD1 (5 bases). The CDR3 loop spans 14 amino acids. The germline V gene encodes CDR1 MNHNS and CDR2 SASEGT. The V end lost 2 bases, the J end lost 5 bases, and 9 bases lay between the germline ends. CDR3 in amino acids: CASSEFQGTGELFF. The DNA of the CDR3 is TGTGCCAGCAGTGAATTCCAGGGTACCGGGGAGCTGTTTTTT.

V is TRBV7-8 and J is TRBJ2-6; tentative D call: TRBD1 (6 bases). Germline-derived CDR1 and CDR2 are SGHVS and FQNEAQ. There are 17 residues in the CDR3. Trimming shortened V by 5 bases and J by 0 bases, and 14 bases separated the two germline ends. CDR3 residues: CASSPIQGTSGANVLTF. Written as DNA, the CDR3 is TGTGCCAGCAGCCCCATACAGGGCACCTCTGGGGCCAACGTCCTGACTTTC.

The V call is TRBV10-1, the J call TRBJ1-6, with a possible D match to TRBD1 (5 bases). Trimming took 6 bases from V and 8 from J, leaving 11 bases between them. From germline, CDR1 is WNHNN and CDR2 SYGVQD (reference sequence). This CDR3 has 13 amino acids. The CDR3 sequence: CASRRDRDSPLHF. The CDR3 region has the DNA TGCGCCAGCAGGAGGGACCGAGATTCACCCCTCCACTTT.

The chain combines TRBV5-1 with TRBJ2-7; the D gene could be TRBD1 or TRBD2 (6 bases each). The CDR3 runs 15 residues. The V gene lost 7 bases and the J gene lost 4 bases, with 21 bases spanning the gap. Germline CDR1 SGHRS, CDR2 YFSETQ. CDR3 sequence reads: CASRLGGRLSYEQYF. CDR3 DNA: TGCGCCAGCCGACTCGGGGGCCGGCTGTCTTACGAGCAGTACTTC.

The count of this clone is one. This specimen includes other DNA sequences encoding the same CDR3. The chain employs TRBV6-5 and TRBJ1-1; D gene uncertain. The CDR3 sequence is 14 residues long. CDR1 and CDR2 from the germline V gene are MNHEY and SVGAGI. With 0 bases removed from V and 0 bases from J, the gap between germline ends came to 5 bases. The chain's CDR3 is CASSYSGLNTEAFF. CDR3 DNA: TGTGCCAGCAGTTACTCTGGGCTGAACACTGAAGCTTTCTTT.

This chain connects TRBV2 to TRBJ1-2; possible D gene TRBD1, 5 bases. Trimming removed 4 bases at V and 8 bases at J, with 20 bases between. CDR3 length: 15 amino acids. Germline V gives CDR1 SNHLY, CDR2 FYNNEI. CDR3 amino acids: CASSGRGGGQYGYTF. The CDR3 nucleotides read TGTGCCAGCAGTGGCCGGGGGGGAGGGCAATACGGCTACACCTTC.

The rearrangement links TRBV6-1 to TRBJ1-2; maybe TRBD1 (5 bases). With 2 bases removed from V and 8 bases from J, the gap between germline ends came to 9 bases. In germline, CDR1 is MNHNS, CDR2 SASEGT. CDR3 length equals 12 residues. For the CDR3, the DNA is TGTGCCAGCAGTGAAAGGGGCGAGGGCTACACCTTC. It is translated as CASSERGEGYTF.

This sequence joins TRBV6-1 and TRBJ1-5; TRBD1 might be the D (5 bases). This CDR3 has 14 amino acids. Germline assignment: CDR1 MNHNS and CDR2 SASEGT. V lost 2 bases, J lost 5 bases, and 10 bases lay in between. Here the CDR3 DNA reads TGTGCCAGCAGTGAAATAGGGGCGGATCAGCCCCAGCATTTT. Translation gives CASSEIGADQPQHF.

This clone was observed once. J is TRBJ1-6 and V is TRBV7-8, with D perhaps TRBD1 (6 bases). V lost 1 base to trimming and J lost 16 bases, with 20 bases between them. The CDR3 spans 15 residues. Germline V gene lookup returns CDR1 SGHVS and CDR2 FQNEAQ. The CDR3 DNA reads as TGTGCCAGCAGCTTAGAACCAGGACCGGGGGGGCAACTCCACTTT. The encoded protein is CASSLEPGPGGQLHF.

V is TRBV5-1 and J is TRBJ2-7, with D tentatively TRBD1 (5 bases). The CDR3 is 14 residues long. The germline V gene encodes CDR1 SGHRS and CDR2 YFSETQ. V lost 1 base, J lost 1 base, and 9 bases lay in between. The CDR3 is CASSLRAGSYEQYF. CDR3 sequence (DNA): TGCGCCAGCAGCTTGAGGGCAGGGTCCTACGAGCAGTACTTC.

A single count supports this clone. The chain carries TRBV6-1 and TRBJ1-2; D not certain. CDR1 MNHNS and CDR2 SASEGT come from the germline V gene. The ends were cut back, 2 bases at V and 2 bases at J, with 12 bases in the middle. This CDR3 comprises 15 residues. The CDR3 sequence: CASSEQARLNYGYTF. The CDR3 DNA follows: TGTGCCAGCAGTGAACAGGCAAGGCTAAACTATGGCTACACCTTC.

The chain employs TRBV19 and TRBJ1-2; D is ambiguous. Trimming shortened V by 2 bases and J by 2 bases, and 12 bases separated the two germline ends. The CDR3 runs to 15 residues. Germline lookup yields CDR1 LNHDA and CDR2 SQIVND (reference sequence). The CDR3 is CASSIMGRGNYGYTF. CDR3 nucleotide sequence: TGTGCCAGTAGTATAATGGGCCGTGGGAACTATGGCTACACCTTC. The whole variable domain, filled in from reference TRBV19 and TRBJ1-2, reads DGGITQSPKYLFRKEGQNVTLSCEQNLNHDAMYWYRQDPGQGLRLIYYSQIVNDFQKGDIAEGYSVSREKKESFPLTVTSAQKNPTAFYLCASSIMGRGNYGYTFGSGTRLTVV.

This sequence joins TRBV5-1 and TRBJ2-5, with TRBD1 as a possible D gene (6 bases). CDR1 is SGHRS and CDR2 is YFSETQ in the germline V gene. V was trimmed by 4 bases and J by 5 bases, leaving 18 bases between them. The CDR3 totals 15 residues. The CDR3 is CASSPPGHQGETQYF. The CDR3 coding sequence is TGCGCCAGCAGCCCGCCGGGACACCAGGGCGAGACCCAGTACTTC. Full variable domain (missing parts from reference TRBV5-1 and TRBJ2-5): KAGVTQTPRYLIKTRGQQVTLSCSPISGHRSVSWYQQTPGQGLQFLFEYFSETQRNKGNFPGRFSGRQFSNSRSEMNVSTLELGDSALYLCASSPPGHQGETQYFGPGTRLLVL.

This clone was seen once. The CDR3 nucleotides are TGTGCCAGCAGCCAAGATCGACAGCTATCATGGAATTCACCCCTCCACTTT. Translated, it gives CASSQDRQLSWNSPLHF. V usage is TRBV4-2 and J usage is TRBJ1-6; possible D gene TRBD1, 5 bases. The CDR3 is made up of 17 amino acids. V lost 0 bases to trimming and J lost 7 bases, with 16 bases between them. Germline V CDR1 and CDR2: LGHNA, YNFKEQ.

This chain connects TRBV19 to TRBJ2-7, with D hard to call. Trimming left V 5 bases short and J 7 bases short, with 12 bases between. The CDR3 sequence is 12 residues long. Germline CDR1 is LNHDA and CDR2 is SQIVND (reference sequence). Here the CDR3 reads CASSGRTGEQYF. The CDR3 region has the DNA TGTGCCAGTAGTGGCAGAACCGGGGAGCAGTACTTC.

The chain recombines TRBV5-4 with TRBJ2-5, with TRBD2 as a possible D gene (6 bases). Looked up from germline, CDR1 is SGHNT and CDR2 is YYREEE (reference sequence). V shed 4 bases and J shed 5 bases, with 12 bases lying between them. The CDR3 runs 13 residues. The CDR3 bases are TGTGCCAGCAGCATGACTAGTAGGGAGACCCAGTACTTC. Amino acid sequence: CASSMTSRETQYF.